What follows are 24 T cell receptor beta chains derived from one specimen sequenced in a study of T cells in Graves' hyperthyroidism and ophthalmopathy. Regions amplified from RNA transcripts were the TCR beta CDR3 regions. A set of HTBI primers served as the primers for a first-round RT-PCR of the TCR CDR3. From the multiplex PCR reads, TCRdb called clonotypes with MiXCR, one entry per CDR3 protein. The sample comprises 460,000 or so distinct CDR3 sequences, around 14% of which are singletons, and roughly 17% rests with the top ten. The material sequenced was blood. The receptors shown here come from a woman younger than 30 with Graves' hyperthyroidism.

This clonotype showed up many times. The chain uses TRBV20-1 and TRBJ2-2; the match to TRBD2 covers 7 bases. Germline CDR1 is DFQATT and CDR2 is SNEGSKA (reference sequence). With 5 bases clipped from V and 6 bases from J, the junction kept 9 bases outside the gene matches. The CDR3 runs 14 residues. The CDR3 coding sequence is TGCAGTGCTGCCAACAGTCGGGGGGCCGGGGAGCTGTTTTTT. This translates into CSAANSRGAGELFF.

This clonotype has a count of ten or more. The genes are TRBV3-1 and TRBJ2-1, with TRBD2 as a possible D gene (7 bases). This CDR3 has 14 residues. Trimming took 8 bases from V and 2 from J, leaving 13 bases between them. The V gene's germline CDR1 is LGHDT and CDR2 YNNKEL (reference sequence). The CDR3 spells CASEGRGAYNEQFF. For the CDR3, the DNA is TGTGCCAGCGAGGGGAGGGGGGCCTACAATGAGCAGTTCTTC.

The count of this clonotype is one. At one boundary the junction diverges from the germline segment, which might be a read error. The chain combines TRBV7-3 with TRBJ2-4; no reliable D call. CDR1 and CDR2 (germline): SGHTA, FQGTGA. The CDR3 contains 13 residues. The DNA for the CDR3 is TGTGCCAGCAGCTTAGTGGGCAAAAACATTCAGCACTTC. Protein: CASSLVGKNIQHF. The complete variable domain, with remaining parts taken from reference TRBV7-3 and TRBJ2-4, reads GAGVSQTPSNKVTEKGKYVELRCDPISGHTALYWYRQSLGQGPEFLIYFQGTGAADDSGLPNDRFFAVRPEGSVSTLKIQRTERGDSAVYLCASSLVGKNIQHFGAGTRLSVL.

In this sample, this clonotype turned up many times. This chain joins TRBV30 and TRBJ2-7; D is tentatively TRBD1 or TRBD2 (5 bases each). This CDR3 is built from 13 residues. Germline lookup yields CDR1 GTSNPN and CDR2 SVGIG (reference sequence). V gave up 1 base and J gave up 2 bases, with 9 bases separating them. CDR3: CAWSGGTAYEQYF. In nucleotides, the CDR3 is TGTGCCTGGAGTGGGGGGACCGCCTACGAGCAGTACTTC.

This clonotype was observed at least ten times. The chain has TRBV6-1 and TRBJ2-2; D is undetermined. Germline V lookup: CDR1 MNHNS, CDR2 SASEGT. The V end was cut by 6 bases, the J end by 2 bases, with 7 bases between. The CDR3 sequence is 13 residues long. DNA for the CDR3: TGTGCCAGCAGACACGTTAACACCGGGGAGCTGTTTTTT. This codes for CASRHVNTGELFF.

This clonotype was found a few times. This chain joins TRBV19 and TRBJ1-5; 8 positions agree with TRBD1. This CDR3 is 17 amino acids long. Germline CDR1 and CDR2: LNHDA and SQIVND (reference sequence). V gave up 0 bases and J gave up 6 bases; unmatched junction bases: 10. CDR3 amino acids: CASSIDQGRGPFQPQHF. In nucleotides, the CDR3 is TGTGCCAGTAGTATAGATCAGGGCAGGGGGCCTTTTCAGCCCCAGCATTTT.

The gene calls are TRBV4-1 and TRBJ2-5; D is uncertain. The CDR3 has 15 residues. V was pared by 0 bases and J by 1 base, with 9 bases between. CDR1 is MGHRA, CDR2 YSYEKL, per germline. CDR3 bases: TGCGCCAGCAGCCAAGATTCGGCAGTCCAAGAGACCCAGTACTTC. Residues: CASSQDSAVQETQYF.

This CDR3 reads CASTVAGGTYNEQFF. The CDR3 nucleotides read TGTGCCAGCACTGTAGCGGGAGGTACCTACAATGAGCAGTTCTTC. The chain carries TRBV12-3 or TRBV12-4 and TRBJ2-1; 10 bases are shared with TRBD2. Trimming took 7 bases from V and 2 from J; bases not matched to a gene: 5. CDR3 length equals 15 residues.

In its sample, this clonotype was seen many times. The chain uses TRBV3-1 and TRBJ2-2; 14 bases map to TRBD2. The germline CDR1 and CDR2 sequences are LGHDT and YNNKEL (reference sequence). The CDR3 is made up of 18 amino acids. Trimming removed 0 bases from V and 7 bases from J; junction bases left unmatched: 7. The CDR3 protein is CASSQEGLAGGYDGELFF. In DNA form, the CDR3 reads TGTGCCAGCAGCCAAGAAGGACTAGCGGGAGGCTACGACGGGGAGCTGTTTTTT.

There are many counts of this clonotype. This chain joins TRBV3-1 and TRBJ1-5; 8 positions agree with TRBD1. This CDR3 is built from 14 residues. Germline V gene sequence: CDR1 LGHDT, CDR2 YNNKEL (reference sequence). With 3 bases clipped from V and 6 bases from J, the junction kept 4 bases outside the gene matches. The CDR3 DNA reads TGTGCCAGCAGCCACGACAGGGGACCTCAGCCCCAGCATTTT. This codes for CASSHDRGPQPQHF.

This clonotype was picked up many times. V is TRBV30 and J is TRBJ2-7; TRBD2 matches 7 bases. Trimming cost V 5 bases and J 1 base; bases outside gene matches: 5. CDR1 is GTSNPN, CDR2 SVGIG, per germline (reference sequence). CDR3 length: 13 residues. The chain's CDR3 is CAWSGGGSYEQYF. In nucleotides, the CDR3 is TGTGCCTGGTCGGGAGGCGGGTCCTACGAGCAGTACTTC.

A few counts support this clonotype. The rearrangement links TRBV29-1 to TRBJ2-7, with TRBD2 as a possible D gene (5 bases). Germline V CDR1 and CDR2: SQVTM, ANQGSEA. CDR3 length: 14 residues. Trimming removed 3 bases at V and 1 base at J, with 13 bases between. In nucleotides, the CDR3 is TGCAGCGTTGATGTGAGCGGAGGTTCCTACGAGCAGTACTTC. The encoded protein is CSVDVSGGSYEQYF.

This clonotype was seen more than once but under ten times. This chain uses TRBV7-6 with TRBJ2-2; a possible D gene is TRBD2 (6 bases). Trimming cost V 4 bases and J 6 bases, with 18 bases left between them. This CDR3 has 16 residues. CDR1 is SGHVS, CDR2 FNYEAQ, per germline. The CDR3 reads CASSYGGARGPGELFF. The DNA of the CDR3 is TGTGCCAGCAGCTATGGGGGTGCGCGGGGTCCCGGGGAGCTGTTTTTT.

With respect to this clonotype: With a much larger clone just one base away, this may be a read error. The chain carries TRBV7-3 and TRBJ2-7; 8 bases map to TRBD2. The CDR3 is 16 amino acids. Germline CDR1 reads SGHTA; CDR2 reads FQGTGA. CDR3 sequence (DNA): TGTACCAGCAGTAGGTCAGGGAGCGGGAGTTCGTACGAGCAGTACTTC. Protein: CTSSRSGSGSSYEQYF.

This clonotype has a count of ten or more. The rearrangement joins TRBV20-1 to TRBJ2-7; TRBD1 or TRBD2 may be the D gene (5 bases each). This CDR3 has 13 amino acids. V dropped 6 bases and J dropped 2 bases, with 14 bases sitting between them. Germline loops: CDR1 DFQATT, CDR2 SNEGSKA (reference sequence). The CDR3 is CSAEGTSPYEQYF. CDR3 in DNA: TGCAGTGCAGAAGGGACCAGCCCCTACGAGCAGTACTTC.

This rearrangement joins TRBV5-1 to TRBJ2-3, with TRBD1 matching 8 bases. The ends lost 2 bases at V and 7 bases at J; junction bases unmatched: 9. CDR1 is SGHRS and CDR2 is YFSETQ in the germline V gene. This CDR3 has 15 amino acids. CDR3: CASSLQGVGTNTQYF. CDR3 in DNA: TGCGCCAGCAGCTTACAGGGGGTTGGGACAAATACGCAGTATTTT.

This clonotype was detected ten times or more. V gene TRBV6-1 combines with J gene TRBJ2-3, with D possibly being TRBD1 (5 bases). Trimming took off 5 bases at V and 3 bases at J, with 12 bases between the two ends. Germline values: CDR1 MNHNS, CDR2 SASEGT. This CDR3 is built from 14 residues. CDR3 region: CASSPSPGTDTQYF. Written as DNA, the CDR3 is TGTGCCAGCAGTCCCAGCCCAGGGACAGATACGCAGTATTTT.

This clonotype has at least ten counts. The chain combines TRBV30 with TRBJ1-5; D may be TRBD1 (5 bases). The V gene lost 6 bases and the J gene lost 1 base, with 10 bases spanning the gap. Germline assignment: CDR1 GTSNPN and CDR2 SVGIG (reference sequence). The CDR3 extends over 13 amino acids. CDR3 coding DNA: TGTGCCTGCGACGGGGGGAGCAATCAGCCCCAGCATTTT. It yields the protein CACDGGSNQPQHF. Based on the CDR3 plus reference TRBV30 and TRBJ1-5, the full variable domain is SQTIHQWPATLVQPVGSPLSLECTVEGTSNPNLYWYRQAAGRGLQLLFYSVGIGQISSEVPQNLSASRPQDRQFILSSKKLLLSDSGFYLCACDGGSNQPQHFGDGTRLSIL.

Note on this clonotype: Given a much more abundant clone one base away, this may be a read error. The chain combines TRBV9 with TRBJ2-5, with TRBD2 matching 9 bases. The CDR3 is 17 amino acids. CDR1 is SGDLS, CDR2 YYNGEE, per germline. The junction had 14 bases not matched to a gene; V was cut back by 7 bases and J by 1 base. The CDR3 spells CASGLSTWTSVQETQYF. In nucleotides, the CDR3 is TGTGCCAGCGGCCTTTCCACCTGGACTAGCGTCCAAGAGACCCAGTACTTC.

The gene calls are TRBV5-6 and TRBJ2-3; possible D gene TRBD2, 6 bases. The CDR3 runs 13 residues. Trimming took 0 bases from V and 10 from J, leaving 12 bases between them. Germline V gene lookup returns CDR1 SGHDT and CDR2 YYEEEE. For the CDR3, the DNA is TGTGCCAGCAGCTTGGTGGGGGGTGATGCGCAGTATTTT. This codes for CASSLVGGDAQYF.

With respect to this clonotype: This may stem from a read error, because a much larger clone lies one nucleotide away. This chain joins TRBV11-1 and TRBJ1-1; D is uncertain. Germline CDR1 reads SGHAT; CDR2 reads FQDESV (reference sequence). The CDR3 covers 15 residues. The ends were cut back, 4 bases at V and 4 bases at J, with 16 bases in the middle. The CDR3 loop is CASSSLVGFSTEAFF. DNA for the CDR3: TGTGCCAGCAGCTCCCTAGTAGGGTTCAGCACTGAAGCTTTCTTT.

This clonotype was observed many times. The V and J genes are TRBV30 and TRBJ2-7; the D gene is possibly TRBD1 (6 bases). The CDR3 runs 15 residues. V was trimmed by 5 bases and J by 0 bases, leaving 17 bases between them. Germline assignment: CDR1 GTSNPN and CDR2 SVGIG (reference sequence). The CDR3 spells CAWGGVYSYSYEQYF. CDR3 in DNA: TGTGCCTGGGGGGGCGTATACAGTTACTCCTACGAGCAGTACTTC.

This clonotype showed up just a few times. The genes are TRBV6-2 or TRBV6-3 and TRBJ2-1; D is unresolved. V shed 0 bases and J shed 9 bases, with 9 bases lying between them. This CDR3 comprises 13 residues. Germline V gene lookup returns CDR1 MNHEY and CDR2 SVGEGT. The CDR3 nucleotides read TGTGCCAGCAGTTACTCGAAGCCGGTTGAGCAGTTCTTC. This gives the protein CASSYSKPVEQFF.

The CDR3 loop reads CASSYSPRDFGYTF. The CDR3 region has the DNA TGTGCCAGCAGTTACTCCCCAAGAGACTTTGGCTACACCTTC. V usage is TRBV6-5 and J usage is TRBJ1-2; D uncertain. V lost 0 bases to trimming and J lost 7 bases, with 12 bases between them. CDR1 and CDR2 (germline): MNHEY, SVGAGI. CDR3 length: 14 residues.